This entry features one T cell receptor (beta chain) sequence. These data are taken from a study of PD-1 blockade in classical Hodgkin lymphoma. The length of the CDR3 is 14 residues. Trimming left V 3 bases short and J 3 bases short, with 8 bases between. Germline lookup yields CDR1 MRHNA and CDR2 SNTAGT. Profiling relied on immunoSEQ multiplex PCR, and the TCRdb table lists in-frame clones only, not all of them. The sample has 25,000 or so clones, 88% seen once; the top ten hold 23%. Time point here: cycle 4 day 1 (C4D1), after 5 to 7 weeks of nivolumab. There was relapse after autologous stem cell transplantation in every patient, and there was variation in brentuximab vedotin exposure.

The sequences come from peripheral blood mononuclear cells (PBMCs), collected before the fourth cycle of nivolumab. The chain is built from TRBV6-4 and TRBJ2-2, with D perhaps matching TRBD2 (6 bases). This TCR was recovered from a human donor with classical Hodgkin lymphoma. In nucleotides, the CDR3 is TGTGCCAGCAGTGAGCAGCGGGACACCGGGGAGCTGTTTTTT. Translating gives CASSEQRDTGELFF.